This T cell receptor (beta chain) derives from a study of identifying expanded T cells in peripheral blood. TCRdb keeps only in-frame clones here, not all; method: immunoSEQ multiplex PCR. The top ten hold less than 5% of the sample, which has approximately 92,000 clones, roughly 85% seen once. As to this clone: Its antigen is currently unknown.

No infections or other immune events were documented during collection. V lost 3 bases and J lost 3, with 10 bases in between. CDR3 length: 13 residues. The germline CDR1 and CDR2 sequences are SGDLS and YYNGEE. Whole-study results and caveats: Approximately 1.2 clones differed between technical replicates, versus around 16 and 19 over time. Clone count variance between roughly 2-week samples rose with total template count.

This clonotype was sampled from a person aged 18 to 70 in good health. The V and J genes are TRBV9 and TRBJ2-7; tentative D call: TRBD1 (5 bases). Sequenced input: blood. In DNA, the CDR3 is TGTGCCAGCAGCGGTGGCAGGGACTACGAGCAGTACTTC. Its protein product is CASSGGRDYEQYF.